The clone carrying this T cell receptor (beta chain) has just a few counts. Antigen specificity is unknown. TCR alpha and TCR beta cDNA libraries carrying sample barcodes and UMIs came from 5'RACE with constant-segment primers. A single record per CDR3 protein comes from TCRdb applying MiXCR to the 5' RACE reads. The repertoire holds 190,000 or so distinct CDR3 sequences, with about 10% as singletons. This entry is derived from a study of T-cell memory formation after mild COVID-19. Study-level findings and limits: Clones contracting over day 15 to 85 were CD4/CD8 balanced, with later expanders leaning CD4+. Detection of some responders pre-infection suggested pre-existing cross-reactive memory T cells participated. Nothing showed for sure that second-wave clones peaking on day 37 were SARS-CoV-2 specific.

The V gene's germline CDR1 is MDHEN and CDR2 SYDVKM. After removal of 4 bases from V and 2 bases from J, the junction contained 8 bases not matched to a gene. CDR3 length equals 16 residues. The sequence derives from a man between 18 and 35 years old who had mild COVID-19 (a few samples of this study predate the infection). Cell type and time point are not known. Sequencing was performed on PBMCs or a T cell subset sorted from them (not recorded which). The rearrangement links TRBV28 to TRBJ2-3; TRBD2 aligns across 8 bases. The CDR3 bases are TGTGCCAGCAGTTCGCCCGGGCGGGGGGACACAGATACGCAGTATTTT. Protein product: CASSSPGRGDTDTQYF.